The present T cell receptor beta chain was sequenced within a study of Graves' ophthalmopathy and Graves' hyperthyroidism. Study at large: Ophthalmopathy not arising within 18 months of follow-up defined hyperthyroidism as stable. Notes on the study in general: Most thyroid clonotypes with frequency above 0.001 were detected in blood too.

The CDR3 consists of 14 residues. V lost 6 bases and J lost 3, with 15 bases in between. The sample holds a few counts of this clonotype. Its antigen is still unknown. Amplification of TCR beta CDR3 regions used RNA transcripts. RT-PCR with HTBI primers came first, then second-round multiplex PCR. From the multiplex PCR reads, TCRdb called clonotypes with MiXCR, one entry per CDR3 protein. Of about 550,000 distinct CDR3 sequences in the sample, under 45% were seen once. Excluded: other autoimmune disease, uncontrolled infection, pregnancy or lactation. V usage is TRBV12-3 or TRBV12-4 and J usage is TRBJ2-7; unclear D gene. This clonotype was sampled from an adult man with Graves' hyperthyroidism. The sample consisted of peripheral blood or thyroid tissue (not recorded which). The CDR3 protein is CASSQDSQNYEQYF. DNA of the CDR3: TGTGCCAGCAGCCAAGATAGCCAGAACTACGAGCAGTACTTC.